This TCR beta chain was recorded in a study of immune evolution from preneoplasia to lung adenocarcinoma. Study-wide findings and caveats: T cell clonality was higher in KRAS-mutant than EGFR-mutant or wild-type nodules. Normal lung had highest clonality; later lesions appeared denser, more diverse.

With 5 bases removed from V and 4 bases from J, the gap between germline ends came to 15 bases. This CDR3 contains 14 residues. The germline V gene encodes CDR1 SGHAT and CDR2 FQNNGV. The repertoire was sequenced with immunoSEQ multiplex PCR; TCRdb's copy has only in-frame clones and lacks some. The sample records some 15,000 clones, more than 75% being singletons. Patients had resection in Japan or China between about 2013 and 2017. In this sample, this clone turned up a few times. What it binds is unknown. The source of this sequence is a person aged 60-80 years with lung adenocarcinoma. V usage is TRBV11-2 and J usage is TRBJ2-7; D is perhaps TRBD1 or TRBD2 (7 bases each). Material for sequencing was FFPE minimally invasive lung adenocarcinoma tissue. The CDR3 spells CASSPGGGGYEQYF. For the CDR3, the DNA is TGTGCCAGCAGCCCAGGGGGGGGCGGGTACGAGCAGTACTTC.